The T cell receptor beta chain described here comes from a study of blood T cell repertoires in COVID-19. V lost 3 bases to trimming and J lost 6 bases; unmatched junction nucleotides: 8. Germline assignment: CDR1 GTSNPN and CDR2 SVGIG (reference sequence). This CDR3 is built from 15 residues. The table came from immunoSEQ multiplex PCR; TCRdb's copy has only in-frame clones and leaves some out. The sample lists 60,000 to 65,000 clones; under 80% were seen once. The genes are TRBV30 and TRBJ2-2; 9 bases match TRBD2. Sequencing was performed on peripheral blood. The sequence derives from a human donor in a cohort sampled during active COVID-19. In nucleotides, the CDR3 is TGTGCCTGGAGAGAGCGGGGGGTTCTCGCCGGGGAGCTGTTTTTT. Protein product: CAWRERGVLAGELFF.